This T cell receptor beta chain was sequenced for a study of blood T cells in healthy people across ages. Together with a sample-barcoded 5' primer, a J-beta primer mix was included in a second PCR lasting roughly 6 to 12 cycles. TCRdb fed the 5' RACE reads into MiXCR, producing one record per CDR3 protein. Of hundreds of thousands of distinct CDR3 sequences listed, over 40% are singletons. The origin of this receptor is an elderly woman in good health. Sequenced material: blood.

CDR3 coding DNA: TGTGCCAGCACAGCGACCCACGAGCAGTACTTC. Translated, it gives CASTATHEQYF. The gene calls are TRBV12-3 or TRBV12-4 and TRBJ2-4; D unresolved. The tail of the sequence fits TRBJ2-7 better, so the J call may be wrong. The CDR3 loop spans 11 amino acids.